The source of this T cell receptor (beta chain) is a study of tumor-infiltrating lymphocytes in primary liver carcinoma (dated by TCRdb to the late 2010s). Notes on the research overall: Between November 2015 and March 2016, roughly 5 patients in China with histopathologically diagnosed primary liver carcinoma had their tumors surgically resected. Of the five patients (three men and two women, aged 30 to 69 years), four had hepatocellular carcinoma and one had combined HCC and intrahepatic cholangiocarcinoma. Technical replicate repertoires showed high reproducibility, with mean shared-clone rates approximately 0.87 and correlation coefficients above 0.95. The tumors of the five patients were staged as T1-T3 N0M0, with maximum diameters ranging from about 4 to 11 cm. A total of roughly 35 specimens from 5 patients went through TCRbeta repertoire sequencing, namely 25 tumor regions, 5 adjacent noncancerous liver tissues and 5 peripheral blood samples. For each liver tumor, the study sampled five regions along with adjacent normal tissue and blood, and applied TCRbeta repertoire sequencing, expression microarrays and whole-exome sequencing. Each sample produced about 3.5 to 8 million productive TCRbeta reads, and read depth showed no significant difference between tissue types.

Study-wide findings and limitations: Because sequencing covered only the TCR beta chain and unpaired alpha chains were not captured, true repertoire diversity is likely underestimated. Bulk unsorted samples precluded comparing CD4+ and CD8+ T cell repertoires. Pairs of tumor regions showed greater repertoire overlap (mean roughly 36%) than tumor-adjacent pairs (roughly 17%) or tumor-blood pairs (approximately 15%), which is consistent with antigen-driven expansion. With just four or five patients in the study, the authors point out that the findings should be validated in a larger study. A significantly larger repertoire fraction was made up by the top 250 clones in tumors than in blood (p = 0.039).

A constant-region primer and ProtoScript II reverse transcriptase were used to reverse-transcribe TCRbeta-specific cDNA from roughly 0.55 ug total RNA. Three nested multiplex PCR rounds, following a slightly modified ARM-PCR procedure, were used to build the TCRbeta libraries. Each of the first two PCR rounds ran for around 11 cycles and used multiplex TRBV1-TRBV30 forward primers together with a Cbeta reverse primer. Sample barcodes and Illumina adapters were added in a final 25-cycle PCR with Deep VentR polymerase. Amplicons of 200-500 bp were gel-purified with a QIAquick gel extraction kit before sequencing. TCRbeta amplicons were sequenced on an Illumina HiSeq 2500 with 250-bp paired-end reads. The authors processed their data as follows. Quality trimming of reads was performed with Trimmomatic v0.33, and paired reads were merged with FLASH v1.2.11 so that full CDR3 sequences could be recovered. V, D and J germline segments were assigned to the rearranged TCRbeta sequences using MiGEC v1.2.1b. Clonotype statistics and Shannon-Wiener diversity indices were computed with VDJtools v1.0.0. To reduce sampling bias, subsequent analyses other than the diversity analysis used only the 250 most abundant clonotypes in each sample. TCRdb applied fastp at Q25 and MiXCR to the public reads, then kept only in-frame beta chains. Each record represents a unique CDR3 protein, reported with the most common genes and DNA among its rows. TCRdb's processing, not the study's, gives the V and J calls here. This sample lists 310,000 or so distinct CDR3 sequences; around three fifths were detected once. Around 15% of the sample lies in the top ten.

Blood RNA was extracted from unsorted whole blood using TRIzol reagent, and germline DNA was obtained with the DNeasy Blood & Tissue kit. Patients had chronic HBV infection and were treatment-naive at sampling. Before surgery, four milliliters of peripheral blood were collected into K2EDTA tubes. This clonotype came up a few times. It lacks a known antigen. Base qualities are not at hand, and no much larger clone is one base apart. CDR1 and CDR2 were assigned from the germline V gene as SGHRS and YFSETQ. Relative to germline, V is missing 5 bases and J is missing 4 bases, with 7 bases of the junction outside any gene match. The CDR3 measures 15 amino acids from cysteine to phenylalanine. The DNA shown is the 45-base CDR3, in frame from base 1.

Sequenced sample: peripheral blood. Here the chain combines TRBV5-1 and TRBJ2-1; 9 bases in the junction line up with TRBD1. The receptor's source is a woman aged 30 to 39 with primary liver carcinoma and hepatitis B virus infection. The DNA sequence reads TGCGCCAGCAGGCCCGGGACAGGGACATACAATGAGCAGTTCTTC. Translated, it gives CASRPGTGTYNEQFF.